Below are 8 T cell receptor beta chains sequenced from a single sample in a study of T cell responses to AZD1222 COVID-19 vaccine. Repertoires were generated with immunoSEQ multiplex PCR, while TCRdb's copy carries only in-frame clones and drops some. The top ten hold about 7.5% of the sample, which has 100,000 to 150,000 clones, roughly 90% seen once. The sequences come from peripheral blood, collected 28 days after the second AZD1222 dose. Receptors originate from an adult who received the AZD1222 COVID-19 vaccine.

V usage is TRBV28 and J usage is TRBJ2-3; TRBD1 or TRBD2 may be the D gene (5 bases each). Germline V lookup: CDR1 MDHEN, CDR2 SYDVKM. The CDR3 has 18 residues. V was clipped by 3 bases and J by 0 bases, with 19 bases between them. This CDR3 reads CASSFGGISATSTDTQYF. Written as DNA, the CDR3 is TGTGCCAGCAGTTTTGGGGGTATTAGCGCGACTAGCACAGATACGCAGTATTTT.

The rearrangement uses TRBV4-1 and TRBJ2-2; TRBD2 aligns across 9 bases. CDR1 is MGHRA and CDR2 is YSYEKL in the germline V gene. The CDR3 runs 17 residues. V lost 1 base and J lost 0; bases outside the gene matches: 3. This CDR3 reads CASSQALAGANTGELFF. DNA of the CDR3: TGCGCCAGCAGCCAAGCCTTAGCGGGAGCGAACACCGGGGAGCTGTTTTTT.

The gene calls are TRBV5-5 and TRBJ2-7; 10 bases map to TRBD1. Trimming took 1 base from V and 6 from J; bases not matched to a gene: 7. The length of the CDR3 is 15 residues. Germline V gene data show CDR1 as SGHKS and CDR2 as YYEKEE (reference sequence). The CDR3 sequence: CASSLLGQGLLEQYF. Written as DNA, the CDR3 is TGTGCCAGCAGCTTGCTGGGACAGGGGCTACTCGAGCAGTACTTC.

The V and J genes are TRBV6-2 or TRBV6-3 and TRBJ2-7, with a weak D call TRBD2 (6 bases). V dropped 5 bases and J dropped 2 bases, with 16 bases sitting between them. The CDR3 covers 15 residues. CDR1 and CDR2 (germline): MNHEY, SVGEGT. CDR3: CASSPLREQTYEQYF. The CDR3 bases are TGTGCCAGCAGTCCCCTCCGGGAGCAAACCTACGAGCAGTACTTC.

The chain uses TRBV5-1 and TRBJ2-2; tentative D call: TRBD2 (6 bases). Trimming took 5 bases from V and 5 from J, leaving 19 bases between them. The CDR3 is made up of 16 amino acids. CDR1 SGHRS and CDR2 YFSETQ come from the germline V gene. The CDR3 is CASSAGTPAGTGELFF. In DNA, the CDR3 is TGCGCCAGCAGTGCCGGGACCCCCGCGGGAACCGGGGAGCTGTTTTTT.

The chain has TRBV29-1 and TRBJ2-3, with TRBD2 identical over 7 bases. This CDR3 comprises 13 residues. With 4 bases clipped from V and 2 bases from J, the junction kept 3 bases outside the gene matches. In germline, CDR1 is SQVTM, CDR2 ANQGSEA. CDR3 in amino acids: CSVVGGLTDTQYF. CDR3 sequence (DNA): TGCAGCGTTGTGGGAGGGCTCACAGATACGCAGTATTTT.

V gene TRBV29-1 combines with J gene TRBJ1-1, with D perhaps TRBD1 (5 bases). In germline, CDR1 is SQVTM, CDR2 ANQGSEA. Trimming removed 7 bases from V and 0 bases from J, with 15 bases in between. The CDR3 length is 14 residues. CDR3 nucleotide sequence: TGCAGCGCCCGCGGGGACGGCATGAACACTGAAGCTTTCTTT. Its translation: CSARGDGMNTEAFF.

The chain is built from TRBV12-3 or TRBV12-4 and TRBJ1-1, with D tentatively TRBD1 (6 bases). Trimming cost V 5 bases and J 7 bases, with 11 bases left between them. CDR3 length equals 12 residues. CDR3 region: CASSLGQFEAFF. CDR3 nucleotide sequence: TGTGCCAGCAGTCTCGGACAGTTTGAAGCTTTCTTT.